This TCR beta chain was recorded in a study of quantifying T cell responses using KT2 cells. About the research overall: Reverse transcription used primers in the TCR alpha and beta constant regions.

The sample is PBMC spiked with counted cells of clone KT2. The germline V and J ends were trimmed by 3 bases and 0 bases, with 1 base remaining between them. The CDR3 consists of 12 residues. Each cDNA got a UMI-containing oligo ligated at its 3' end. The first PCR ran three to four cycles with an equimolar RC1.1 and RC1.2 beta primer mix. TCRdb called the UMI-ligation and nested PCR reads again in MiXCR, with one record for every CDR3 protein. The table shows about 50,000 distinct CDR3 sequences, with roughly 10% occurring only once. The source is a human donor. The chain employs TRBV12-3 or TRBV12-4 and TRBJ2-3; no firm D call. The sequenced material came from PBMCs spiked with cells of the T cell clone KT2. The CDR3 nucleotides are TGTGCCAGCAGTTTTAGCACAGATACGCAGTATTTT. Encoded protein: CASSFSTDTQYF.